This T cell receptor beta chain was sequenced in a study of blood T cell repertoires in COVID-19. Study-level background: Acute and convalescent COVID-19 specimens originated in the United States, Italy and Spain.

In the original processing: By means of reference gene primer amplification, nucleated cell counts were estimated. Data came from immunoSEQ multiplex PCR; TCRdb stores just in-frame clones and leaves some out. V and J calls plus clone size are reproduced from that table; the DNA served to infer D and trimming. The table shows under 130,000 clones, with about four fifths occurring only once. Germline lookup yields CDR1 LNHDA and CDR2 SQIVND (reference sequence). The CDR3 totals 14 residues. V shed 4 bases and J shed 2 bases, with 12 bases lying between them. The receptor comes from a man at least 80 years old with acute or convalescent COVID-19. The genes are TRBV19 and TRBJ2-7; a possible D gene is TRBD1 (6 bases). The sample was peripheral blood. The CDR3 is CASSRTGWTYEQYF. CDR3 nucleotides: TGTGCCAGTAGTAGAACAGGGTGGACCTACGAGCAGTACTTC.